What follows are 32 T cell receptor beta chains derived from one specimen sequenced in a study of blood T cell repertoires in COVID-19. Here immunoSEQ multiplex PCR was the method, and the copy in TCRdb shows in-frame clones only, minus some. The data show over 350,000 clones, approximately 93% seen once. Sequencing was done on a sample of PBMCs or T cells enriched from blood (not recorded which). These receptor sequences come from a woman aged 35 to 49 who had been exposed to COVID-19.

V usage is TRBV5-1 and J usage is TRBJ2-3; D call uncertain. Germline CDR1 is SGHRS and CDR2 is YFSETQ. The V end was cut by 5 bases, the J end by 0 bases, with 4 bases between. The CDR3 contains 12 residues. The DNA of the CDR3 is TGCGCCAGCAGGGAGAGCACAGATACGCAGTATTTT. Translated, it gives CASRESTDTQYF.

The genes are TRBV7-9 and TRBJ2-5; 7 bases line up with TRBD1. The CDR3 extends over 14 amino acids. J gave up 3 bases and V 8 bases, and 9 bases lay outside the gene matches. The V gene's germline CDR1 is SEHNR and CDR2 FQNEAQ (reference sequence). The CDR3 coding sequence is TGTGCCAGCGGAACCGGGACAGCTAAAGAGACCCAGTACTTC. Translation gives CASGTGTAKETQYF. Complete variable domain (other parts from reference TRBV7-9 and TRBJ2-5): DTGVSQNPRHKITKRGQNVTFRCDPISEHNRLYWYRQTLGQGPEFLTYFQNEAQLEKSRLLSDRFSAERPKGSFSTLEIQRTEQGDSAMYLCASGTGTAKETQYFGPGTRLLVL.

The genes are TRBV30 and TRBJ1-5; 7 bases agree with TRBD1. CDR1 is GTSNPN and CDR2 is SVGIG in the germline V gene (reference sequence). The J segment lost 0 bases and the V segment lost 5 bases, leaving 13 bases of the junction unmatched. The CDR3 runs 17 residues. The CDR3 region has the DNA TGTGCCTGGGGCCGACGCAGGGGGGAATATAGCAATCAGCCCCAGCATTTT. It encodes CAWGRRRGEYSNQPQHF. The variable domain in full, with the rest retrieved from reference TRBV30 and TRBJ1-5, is SQTIHQWPATLVQPVGSPLSLECTVEGTSNPNLYWYRQAAGRGLQLLFYSVGIGQISSEVPQNLSASRPQDRQFILSSKKLLLSDSGFYLCAWGRRRGEYSNQPQHFGDGTRLSIL.

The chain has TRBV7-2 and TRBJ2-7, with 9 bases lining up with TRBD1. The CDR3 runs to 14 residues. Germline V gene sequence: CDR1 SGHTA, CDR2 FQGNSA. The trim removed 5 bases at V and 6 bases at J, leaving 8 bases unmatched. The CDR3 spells CASSPQGQGSEQYF. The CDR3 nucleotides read TGTGCCAGCAGCCCGCAGGGACAGGGTAGCGAGCAGTACTTC.

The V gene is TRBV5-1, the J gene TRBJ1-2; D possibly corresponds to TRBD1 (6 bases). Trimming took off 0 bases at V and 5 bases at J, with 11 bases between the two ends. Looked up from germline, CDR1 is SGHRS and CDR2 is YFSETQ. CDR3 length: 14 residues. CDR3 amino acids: CASSLAGEGYGYTF. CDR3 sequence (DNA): TGCGCCAGCAGCTTGGCAGGGGAGGGGTATGGCTACACCTTC.

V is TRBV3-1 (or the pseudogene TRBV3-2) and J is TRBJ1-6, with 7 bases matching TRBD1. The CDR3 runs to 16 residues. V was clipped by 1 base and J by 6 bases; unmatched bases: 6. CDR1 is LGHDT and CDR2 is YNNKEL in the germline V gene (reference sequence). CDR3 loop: CASSQGAGQINSPLHF. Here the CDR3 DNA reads TGTGCCAGCAGCCAAGGGGCGGGACAGATTAATTCACCCCTCCACTTT.

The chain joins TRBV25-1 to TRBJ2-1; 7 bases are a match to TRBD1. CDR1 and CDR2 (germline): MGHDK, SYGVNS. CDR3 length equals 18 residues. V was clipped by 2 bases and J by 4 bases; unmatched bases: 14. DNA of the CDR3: TGTGCCAGCAGTGAAGGACAAGGTGACAGGGAAGGGTACAATGAGCAGTTCTTC. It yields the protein CASSEGQGDREGYNEQFF.

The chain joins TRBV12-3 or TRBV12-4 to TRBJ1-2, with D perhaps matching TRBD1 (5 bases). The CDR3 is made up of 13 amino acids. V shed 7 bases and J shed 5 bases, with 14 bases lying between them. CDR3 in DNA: TGTGCCAGCAACTCCCCCGGGGGGTATGGCTACACCTTC. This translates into CASNSPGGYGYTF.

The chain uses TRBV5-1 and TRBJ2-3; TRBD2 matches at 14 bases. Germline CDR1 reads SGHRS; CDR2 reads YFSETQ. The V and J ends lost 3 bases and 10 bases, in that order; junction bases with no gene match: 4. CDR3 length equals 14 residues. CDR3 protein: CASSSGLAGGPQYF. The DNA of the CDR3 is TGCGCCAGCAGCTCCGGACTAGCGGGAGGCCCGCAGTATTTT. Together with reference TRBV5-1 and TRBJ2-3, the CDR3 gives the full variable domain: KAGVTQTPRYLIKTRGQQVTLSCSPISGHRSVSWYQQTPGQGLQFLFEYFSETQRNKGNFPGRFSGRQFSNSRSEMNVSTLELGDSALYLCASSSGLAGGPQYFGPGTRLTVL.

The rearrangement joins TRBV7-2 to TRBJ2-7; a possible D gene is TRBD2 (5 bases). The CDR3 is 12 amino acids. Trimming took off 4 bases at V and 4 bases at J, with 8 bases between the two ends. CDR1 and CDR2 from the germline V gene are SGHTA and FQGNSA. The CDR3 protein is CASSSSRYEQYF. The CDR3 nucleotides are TGTGCCAGCAGCTCTAGCCGGTACGAGCAGTACTTC.

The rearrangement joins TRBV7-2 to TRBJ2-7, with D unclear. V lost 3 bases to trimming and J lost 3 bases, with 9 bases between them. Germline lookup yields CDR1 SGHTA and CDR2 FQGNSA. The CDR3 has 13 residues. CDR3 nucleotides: TGTGCCAGCAGCTTCGCCGACTTCTACGAGCAGTACTTC. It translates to CASSFADFYEQYF. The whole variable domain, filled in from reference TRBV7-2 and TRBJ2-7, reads GAGVSQSPSNKVTEKGKDVELRCDPISGHTALYWYRQSLGQGLEFLIYFQGNSAPDKSGLPSDRFSAERTGGSVSTLTIQRTQQEDSAVYLCASSFADFYEQYFGPGTRLTVT.

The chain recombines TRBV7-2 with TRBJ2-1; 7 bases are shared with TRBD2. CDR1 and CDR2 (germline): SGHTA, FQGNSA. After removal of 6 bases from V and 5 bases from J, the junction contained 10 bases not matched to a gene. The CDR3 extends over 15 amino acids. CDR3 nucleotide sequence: TGTGCCAGCAGGCCGGCGGGAGTTCGTAACAATGAGCAGTTCTTC. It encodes CASRPAGVRNNEQFF. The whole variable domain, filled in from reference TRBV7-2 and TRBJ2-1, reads GAGVSQSPSNKVTEKGKDVELRCDPISGHTALYWYRQSLGQGLEFLIYFQGNSAPDKSGLPSDRFSAERTGGSVSTLTIQRTQQEDSAVYLCASRPAGVRNNEQFFGPGTRLTVL.

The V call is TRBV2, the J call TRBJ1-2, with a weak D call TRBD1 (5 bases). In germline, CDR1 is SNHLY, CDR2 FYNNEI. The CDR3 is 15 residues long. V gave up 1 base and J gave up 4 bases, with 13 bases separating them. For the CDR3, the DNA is TGTGCCAGCAGTGAAGTAAGGCGGACAAGCTATGGCTACACCTTC. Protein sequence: CASSEVRRTSYGYTF.

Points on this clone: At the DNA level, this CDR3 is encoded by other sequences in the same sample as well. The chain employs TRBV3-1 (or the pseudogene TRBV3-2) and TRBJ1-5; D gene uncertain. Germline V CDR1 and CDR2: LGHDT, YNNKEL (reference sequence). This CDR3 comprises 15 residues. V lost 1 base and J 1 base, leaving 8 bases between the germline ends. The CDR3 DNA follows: TGTGCCAGCAGCCAAGGGGCGGGGAGCAATCAGCCCCAGCATTTT. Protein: CASSQGAGSNQPQHF.

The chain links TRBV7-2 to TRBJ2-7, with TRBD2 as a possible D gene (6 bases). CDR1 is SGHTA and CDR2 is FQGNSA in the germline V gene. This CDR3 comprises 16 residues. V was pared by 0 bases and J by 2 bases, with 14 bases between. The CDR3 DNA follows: TGTGCCAGCAGCTTAGCGACCAGCGGGCCCACCTACGAGCAGTACTTC. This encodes CASSLATSGPTYEQYF.

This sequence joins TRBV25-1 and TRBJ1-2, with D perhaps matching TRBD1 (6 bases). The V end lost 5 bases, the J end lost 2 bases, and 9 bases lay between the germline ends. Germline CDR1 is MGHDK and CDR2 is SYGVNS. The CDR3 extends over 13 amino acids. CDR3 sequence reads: CASSYRANYGYTF. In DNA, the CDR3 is TGTGCCAGCAGTTACAGGGCCAACTATGGCTACACCTTC.

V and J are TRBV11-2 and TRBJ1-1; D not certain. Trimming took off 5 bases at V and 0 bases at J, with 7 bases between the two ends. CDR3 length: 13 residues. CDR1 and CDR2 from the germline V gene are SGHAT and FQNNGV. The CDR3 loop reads CASSVRVNTEAFF. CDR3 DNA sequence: TGTGCCAGCAGCGTTAGAGTGAACACTGAAGCTTTCTTT.

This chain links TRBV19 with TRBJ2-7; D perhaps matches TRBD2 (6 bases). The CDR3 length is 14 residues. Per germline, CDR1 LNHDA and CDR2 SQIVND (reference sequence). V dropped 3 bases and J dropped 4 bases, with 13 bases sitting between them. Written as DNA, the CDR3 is TGTGCCAGTAGTATGCCGGGAGAGGGGTACGAGCAGTACTTC. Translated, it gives CASSMPGEGYEQYF.

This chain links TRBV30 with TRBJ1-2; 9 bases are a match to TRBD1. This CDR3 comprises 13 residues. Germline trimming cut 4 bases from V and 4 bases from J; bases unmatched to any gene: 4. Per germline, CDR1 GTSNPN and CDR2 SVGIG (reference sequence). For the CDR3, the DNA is TGTGCCTGGATTTGGGGACAGGGCTATGGCTACACCTTC. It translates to CAWIWGQGYGYTF.

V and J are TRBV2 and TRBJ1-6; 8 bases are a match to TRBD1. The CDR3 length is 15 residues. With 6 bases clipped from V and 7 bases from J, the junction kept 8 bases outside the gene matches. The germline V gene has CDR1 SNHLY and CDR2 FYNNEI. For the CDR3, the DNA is TGTGCCAGCAGACCGGATACAGGGGGGAATTCACCCCTCCACTTT. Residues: CASRPDTGGNSPLHF.

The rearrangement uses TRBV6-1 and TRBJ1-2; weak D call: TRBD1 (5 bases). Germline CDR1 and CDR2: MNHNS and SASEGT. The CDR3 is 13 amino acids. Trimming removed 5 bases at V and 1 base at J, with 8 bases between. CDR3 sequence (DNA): TGTGCCAGCAGTCCCCAGGGTAACTATGGCTACACCTTC. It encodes CASSPQGNYGYTF.

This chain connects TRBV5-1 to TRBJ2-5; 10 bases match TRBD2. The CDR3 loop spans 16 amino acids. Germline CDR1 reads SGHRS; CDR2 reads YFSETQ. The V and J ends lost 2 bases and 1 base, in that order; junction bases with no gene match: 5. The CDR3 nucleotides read TGCGCCAGCAGCTTATTAGCGGGGGGTGCCCAAGAGACCCAGTACTTC. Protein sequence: CASSLLAGGAQETQYF.

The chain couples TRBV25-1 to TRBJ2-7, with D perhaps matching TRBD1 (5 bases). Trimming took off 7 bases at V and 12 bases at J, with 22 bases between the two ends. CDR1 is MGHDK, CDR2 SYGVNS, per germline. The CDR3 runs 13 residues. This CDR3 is CASTPPSGISLYF. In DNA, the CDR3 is TGTGCCAGCACCCCACCCTCAGGGATAAGTCTGTACTTC.

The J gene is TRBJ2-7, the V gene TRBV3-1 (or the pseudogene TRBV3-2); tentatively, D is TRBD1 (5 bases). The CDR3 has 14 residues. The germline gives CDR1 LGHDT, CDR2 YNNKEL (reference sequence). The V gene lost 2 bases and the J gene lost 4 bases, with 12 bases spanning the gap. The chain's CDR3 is CASSQFKGPYEQYF. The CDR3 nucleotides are TGTGCCAGCAGCCAATTTAAGGGGCCGTACGAGCAGTACTTC.

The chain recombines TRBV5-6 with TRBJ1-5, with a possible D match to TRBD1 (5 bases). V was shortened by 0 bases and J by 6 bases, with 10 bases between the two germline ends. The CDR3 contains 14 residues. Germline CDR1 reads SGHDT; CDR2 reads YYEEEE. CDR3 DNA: TGTGCCAGCAGCTTGGCCGCAGGGCGTCAGCCCCAGCATTTT. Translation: CASSLAAGRQPQHF.

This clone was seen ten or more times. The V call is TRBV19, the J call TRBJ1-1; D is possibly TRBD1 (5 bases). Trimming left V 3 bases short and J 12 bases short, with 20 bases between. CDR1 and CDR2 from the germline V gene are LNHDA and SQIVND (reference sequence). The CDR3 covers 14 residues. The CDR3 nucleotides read TGTGCCAGTAGTATTGGATCGGGGGTTCTAGAATCTTTCTTT. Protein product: CASSIGSGVLESFF. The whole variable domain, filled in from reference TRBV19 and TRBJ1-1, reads DGGITQSPKYLFRKEGQNVTLSCEQNLNHDAMYWYRQDPGQGLRLIYYSQIVNDFQKGDIAEGYSVSREKKESFPLTVTSAQKNPTAFYLCASSIGSGVLESFFGQGTRLTVV.

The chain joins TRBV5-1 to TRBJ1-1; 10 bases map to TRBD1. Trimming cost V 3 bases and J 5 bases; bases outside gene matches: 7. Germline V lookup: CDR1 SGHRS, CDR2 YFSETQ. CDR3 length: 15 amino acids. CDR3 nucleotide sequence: TGCGCCAGCAGCTCCGGGGACAGGGGAAAGACTGAAGCTTTCTTT. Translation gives CASSSGDRGKTEAFF.

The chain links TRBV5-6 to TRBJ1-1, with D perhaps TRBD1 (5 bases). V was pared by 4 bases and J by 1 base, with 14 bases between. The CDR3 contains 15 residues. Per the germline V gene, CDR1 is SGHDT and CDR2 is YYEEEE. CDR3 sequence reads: CASSLVDRENTEAFF. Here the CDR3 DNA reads TGTGCCAGCAGCCTGGTTGACAGAGAGAACACTGAAGCTTTCTTT.

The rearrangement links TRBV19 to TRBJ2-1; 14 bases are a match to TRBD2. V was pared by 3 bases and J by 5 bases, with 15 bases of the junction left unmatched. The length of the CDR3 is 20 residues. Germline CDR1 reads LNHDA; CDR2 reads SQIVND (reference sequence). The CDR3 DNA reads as TGTGCCAGTAGTATCCGGCAGCCACCGGGACTAGCGGGAGAAAACAATGAGCAGTTCTTC. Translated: CASSIRQPPGLAGENNEQFF.

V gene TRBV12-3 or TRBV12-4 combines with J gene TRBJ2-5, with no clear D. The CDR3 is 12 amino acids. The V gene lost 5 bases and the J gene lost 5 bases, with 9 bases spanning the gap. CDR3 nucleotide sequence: TGTGCCAGCAGTCCGGGTTGGGAGACCCAGTACTTC. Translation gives CASSPGWETQYF.

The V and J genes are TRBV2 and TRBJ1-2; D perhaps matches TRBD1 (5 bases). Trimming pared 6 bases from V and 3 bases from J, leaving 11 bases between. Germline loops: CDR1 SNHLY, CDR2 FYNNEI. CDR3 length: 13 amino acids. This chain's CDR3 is CASSVRGDYGYTF. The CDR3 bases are TGTGCCAGCAGCGTACGGGGGGACTATGGCTACACCTTC.

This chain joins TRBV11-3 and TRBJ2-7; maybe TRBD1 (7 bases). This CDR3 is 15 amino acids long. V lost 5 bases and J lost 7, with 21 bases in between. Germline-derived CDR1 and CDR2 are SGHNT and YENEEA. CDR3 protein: CASSELMSRDSEQYF. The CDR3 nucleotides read TGTGCCAGCAGCGAGCTTATGTCGCGGGACAGTGAGCAGTACTTC.